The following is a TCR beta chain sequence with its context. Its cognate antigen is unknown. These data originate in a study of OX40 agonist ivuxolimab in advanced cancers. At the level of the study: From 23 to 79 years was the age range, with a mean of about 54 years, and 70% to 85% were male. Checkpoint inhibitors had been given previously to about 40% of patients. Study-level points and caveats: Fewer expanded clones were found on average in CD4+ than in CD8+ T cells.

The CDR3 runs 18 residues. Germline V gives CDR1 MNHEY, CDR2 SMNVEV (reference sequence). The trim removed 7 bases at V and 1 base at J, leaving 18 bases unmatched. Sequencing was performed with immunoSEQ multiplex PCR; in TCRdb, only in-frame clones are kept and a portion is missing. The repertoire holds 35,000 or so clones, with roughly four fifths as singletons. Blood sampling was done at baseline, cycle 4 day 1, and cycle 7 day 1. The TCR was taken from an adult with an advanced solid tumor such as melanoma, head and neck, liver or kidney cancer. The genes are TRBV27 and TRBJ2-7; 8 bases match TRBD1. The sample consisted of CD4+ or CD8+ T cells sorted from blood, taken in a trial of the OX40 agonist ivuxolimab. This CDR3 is CASTKATPGQGRSYEQYF. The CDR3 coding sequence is TGTGCCAGCACTAAAGCAACCCCAGGACAGGGACGATCCTACGAGCAGTACTTC.